This is a list of T cell receptor beta chains from one sample in a study of T cells in Graves' hyperthyroidism and ophthalmopathy. TCRdb passed the multiplex PCR reads through MiXCR, listing each CDR3 protein once. The data contain fewer than 350,000 distinct CDR3 sequences, around 15% of them singletons. Sequencing was performed on blood. Every receptor here comes from a woman aged 50 to 60 with Graves' hyperthyroidism that later progressed to Graves' ophthalmopathy. CDR3s include the opening cysteine and the closing phenylalanine or tryptophan. The order of the fields is clone size, V gene, J gene, D gene, CDR3 DNA, CDR3 protein. A D gene is named only where the DNA matches it firmly. Clone size, where shown, is once, few, many, or a class for clones that have expanded.

clone size: many
V gene: TRBV2
J gene: TRBJ1-5
D gene: .
CDR3 DNA: TGTGCCAGCAGGGCAAACAGCAATCAGCCCCAGCATTTT
CDR3 protein: CASRANSNQPQHF

clone size: .
V gene: TRBV4-2
J gene: TRBJ2-7
D gene: .
CDR3 DNA: TGTGCCAGCAGCCAAGATTTTCAAGGGGGTTACGAGCAGTACTTC
CDR3 protein: CASSQDFQGGYEQYF

clone size: .
V gene: TRBV2
J gene: TRBJ1-6
D gene: .
CDR3 DNA: TGTGCCAGCAGTGAAAGGAGGGCAGAAAATTCACCCCTCCACTTT
CDR3 protein: CASSERRAENSPLHF

clone size: .
V gene: TRBV12-3/TRBV12-4
J gene: TRBJ2-3
D gene: TRBD1
CDR3 DNA: TGTGCCAGCAGAGGGGGCTCAGCGAGCGGCACAGATACGCAGTATTTT
CDR3 protein: CASRGGSASGTDTQYF

clone size: many
V gene: TRBV6-1
J gene: TRBJ1-1
D gene: .
CDR3 DNA: TGTGCCAGCAGTCAGCCTTGGGGGAGAACTGAAGCTTTCTTT
CDR3 protein: CASSQPWGRTEAFF

clone size: many
V gene: TRBV28
J gene: TRBJ2-3
D gene: .
CDR3 DNA: TGTGCCAGCAGTATCCGACAGTCTAGCACAGATACGCAGTATTTT
CDR3 protein: CASSIRQSSTDTQYF

clone size: few
V gene: TRBV7-9
J gene: TRBJ2-7
D gene: TRBD2
CDR3 DNA: TGTGCCGGCAGCTTAGCGGGGGGGAGCTCCTACGAGCAGTACTTC
CDR3 protein: CAGSLAGGSSYEQYF

clone size: many
V gene: TRBV18
J gene: TRBJ2-5
D gene: TRBD1
CDR3 DNA: TGTGCCAGCTCACCACCAGCAGGGGGAGAGACCCAGTACTTC
CDR3 protein: CASSPPAGGETQYF

clone size: many
V gene: TRBV7-3
J gene: TRBJ2-3
D gene: .
CDR3 DNA: TGTGCCAGCAGCTCCATCGAGGGTACGCAGTATTTT
CDR3 protein: CASSSIEGTQYF

clone size: few
V gene: TRBV19
J gene: TRBJ1-2
D gene: .
CDR3 DNA: TGTGCCAGTAGAAGGGACATCCATGGCTACACCTTC
CDR3 protein: CASRRDIHGYTF

clone size: many
V gene: TRBV11-2
J gene: TRBJ1-2
D gene: .
CDR3 DNA: TGTGCCAGCAGCTCCGCCGACAGACTCCACTATGGCTACACCTTC
CDR3 protein: CASSSADRLHYGYTF

clone size: many
V gene: TRBV30
J gene: TRBJ2-5
D gene: TRBD2
CDR3 DNA: TGTGCCTGGAGTCCGGGACTAGCGGGACCTTTGAACCAAGAGACCCAGTACTTC
CDR3 protein: CAWSPGLAGPLNQETQYF

clone size: few
V gene: TRBV19
J gene: TRBJ2-1
D gene: TRBD2
CDR3 DNA: TGTGCCAGTATGAAAAGCGGGAGAACGGATGAGCAGTTCTTC
CDR3 protein: CASMKSGRTDEQFF

clone size: many
V gene: TRBV7-2
J gene: TRBJ1-2
D gene: .
CDR3 DNA: TGTGCCAGCAGCTTGATCCGGGGTGGTGGCTACACCTTC
CDR3 protein: CASSLIRGGGYTF

clone size: many
V gene: TRBV9
J gene: TRBJ1-6
D gene: .
CDR3 DNA: TGTGCCAGCAGCCCAACAGTGGAATCACCCCTCCACTTT
CDR3 protein: CASSPTVESPLHF

clone size: .
V gene: TRBV6-1
J gene: TRBJ1-5
D gene: .
CDR3 DNA: TGTGCCAGCAGAGGCATTGAGGGCAATCAGCCCCAGCATTTT
CDR3 protein: CASRGIEGNQPQHF

clone size: few
V gene: TRBV6-2/TRBV6-3
J gene: TRBJ2-4
D gene: .
CDR3 DNA: TGTGCCAGCAGTGCGTCCCTGGACATTCAGTACTTC
CDR3 protein: CASSASLDIQYF

clone size: many
V gene: TRBV28
J gene: TRBJ2-6
D gene: TRBD1
CDR3 DNA: TGTGCCAGCAGCCCACTTCCAGGGGGCGCCGATCTGGGGGCCAACGTCCTGACTTTC
CDR3 protein: CASSPLPGGADLGANVLTF

clone size: .
V gene: TRBV20-1
J gene: TRBJ1-5
D gene: .
CDR3 DNA: TGCAGTGCTCACGGAACTAATCAGCCCCAGCATTTT
CDR3 protein: CSAHGTNQPQHF

clone size: .
V gene: TRBV27
J gene: TRBJ1-1
D gene: .
CDR3 DNA: TGTGCCAGCAGTAAGACCCGGGACAATCCTGAAGCTTTCTTT
CDR3 protein: CASSKTRDNPEAFF

clone size: .
V gene: TRBV28
J gene: TRBJ2-7
D gene: TRBD2
CDR3 DNA: TGTGCCAGCAAGGGACTAGCGCTATACGAGCAGTACTTC
CDR3 protein: CASKGLALYEQYF

clone size: many
V gene: TRBV28
J gene: TRBJ1-4
D gene: TRBD1
CDR3 DNA: TGTGCCAGCAGTTTGGGGACAGAGAATGAAAAACTGTTTTTT
CDR3 protein: CASSLGTENEKLFF

clone size: many
V gene: TRBV11-2
J gene: TRBJ1-2
D gene: TRBD1
CDR3 DNA: TGTGCCAGCCGCCAAGGGACAGGGCATGGCTACACCTTC
CDR3 protein: CASRQGTGHGYTF

clone size: many
V gene: TRBV19
J gene: TRBJ2-1
D gene: .
CDR3 DNA: TGTGCCAGTAGTATCCCCGGGCAAGGGTACAATGAGCAGTTCTTC
CDR3 protein: CASSIPGQGYNEQFF

clone size: .
V gene: TRBV4-2
J gene: TRBJ1-2
D gene: TRBD1
CDR3 DNA: TGTGCCAGCAGCTATACAGGGGTTCGAGGCTACACCTTC
CDR3 protein: CASSYTGVRGYTF

clone size: many
V gene: TRBV28
J gene: TRBJ1-1
D gene: .
CDR3 DNA: TGTGCCAGCAGCTTCAGTGAGACGGTACCGAACACTGAAGCTTTCTTT
CDR3 protein: CASSFSETVPNTEAFF

clone size: many
V gene: TRBV6-4
J gene: TRBJ2-5
D gene: .
CDR3 DNA: TGTGCCAGGGGACGACCCCAAGAGACCCAGTACTTC
CDR3 protein: CARGRPQETQYF

clone size: few
V gene: TRBV9
J gene: TRBJ2-1
D gene: TRBD2
CDR3 DNA: TGTGCCAGCAGCCCCCAAAGTAGCGGGAGACGTAGTGAGCAGTTCTTC
CDR3 protein: CASSPQSSGRRSEQFF

clone size: .
V gene: TRBV5-1
J gene: TRBJ2-7
D gene: TRBD1
CDR3 DNA: TGCGCCAGCAGCGATGACAGGGGATTTTACGAGCAGTACTTC
CDR3 protein: CASSDDRGFYEQYF

clone size: .
V gene: TRBV5-1
J gene: TRBJ2-5
D gene: .
CDR3 DNA: TGCGCCAGCAGCCCTCAAGCCGGACAAATCCAAGAGACCCAGTACTTC
CDR3 protein: CASSPQAGQIQETQYF

clone size: few
V gene: TRBV3-1
J gene: TRBJ2-5
D gene: .
CDR3 DNA: TGTGCCAGCAGCCCGGGGACCGCGGACCAAGAGACCCAGTACTTC
CDR3 protein: CASSPGTADQETQYF

clone size: many
V gene: TRBV24-1
J gene: TRBJ2-1
D gene: TRBD2
CDR3 DNA: TGTGCCTCCCAAGGGGGGACTAGCTATAACGAGCAGTTCTTC
CDR3 protein: CASQGGTSYNEQFF

clone size: many
V gene: TRBV30
J gene: TRBJ2-3
D gene: TRBD1
CDR3 DNA: TGTGCCTGGCGATCGGGGACAGGGGTGGGGTATTTT
CDR3 protein: CAWRSGTGVGYF

clone size: few
V gene: TRBV9
J gene: TRBJ2-7
D gene: .
CDR3 DNA: TGTGCCAGCAGCGTATTTCCAGAGAACGAGCAGTACTTC
CDR3 protein: CASSVFPENEQYF

clone size: many
V gene: TRBV12-5
J gene: TRBJ2-5
D gene: TRBD2
CDR3 DNA: TGTGCTAGTATGAGGGAGGGCTTAGAGACCCAGTACTTC
CDR3 protein: CASMREGLETQYF

clone size: many
V gene: TRBV28
J gene: TRBJ1-2
D gene: TRBD1
CDR3 DNA: TGTGCCAGCAGTATGGACAGGGGGGCCTATGGCTACACCTTC
CDR3 protein: CASSMDRGAYGYTF

clone size: many
V gene: TRBV7-2
J gene: TRBJ2-7
D gene: .
CDR3 DNA: TGTGCCAGCAGCTTAGCAGGAGTGAGCGAGCAGTACTTC
CDR3 protein: CASSLAGVSEQYF

clone size: .
V gene: TRBV5-1
J gene: TRBJ1-2
D gene: TRBD1
CDR3 DNA: TGCGCCAGCAGCATGGGACAGGGAGATGGCTACACCTTC
CDR3 protein: CASSMGQGDGYTF

clone size: many
V gene: TRBV6-6
J gene: TRBJ2-7
D gene: TRBD2
CDR3 DNA: TGTGCCAGCAGTTACGGAGCGGGAGCCAGCGAGCAGTACTTC
CDR3 protein: CASSYGAGASEQYF

clone size: .
V gene: TRBV19
J gene: TRBJ2-1
D gene: .
CDR3 DNA: TGTGCCAGTAGAAAGGACACTAATGAGCAGTTCTTC
CDR3 protein: CASRKDTNEQFF

clone size: many
V gene: TRBV28
J gene: TRBJ2-7
D gene: TRBD1
CDR3 DNA: TGTGCCAGCAGTTTAATCGACAGGGGACCAACCTACGAGCAGTACTTC
CDR3 protein: CASSLIDRGPTYEQYF

clone size: many
V gene: TRBV29-1
J gene: TRBJ2-7
D gene: TRBD1
CDR3 DNA: TGCAGCGTACGGATCCGGGACAGGGGGCTCGGAGAGCAGTACTTC
CDR3 protein: CSVRIRDRGLGEQYF

clone size: many
V gene: TRBV7-7
J gene: TRBJ2-7
D gene: TRBD2
CDR3 DNA: TGTGCTAGCAGCTTAGGTAGCGGGGCAAACTACGAGCAGTACTTC
CDR3 protein: CASSLGSGANYEQYF

clone size: few
V gene: TRBV12-5
J gene: TRBJ1-1
D gene: .
CDR3 DNA: TGTGCTAGTGGTTTGGTACTCAGGGGTGGGACGAACACTGAAGCTTTCTTT
CDR3 protein: CASGLVLRGGTNTEAFF